This entry concerns a single T cell receptor beta chain. No antigen is known for it. Base qualities were left out, and no much larger clone turns up one base away. TCRbeta CDR3 regions were sequenced with the immunoSEQ Assay. After extraction, genomic DNA underwent amplification by bias-controlled multiplex PCR, followed by high-throughput sequencing. In the original analysis: To quantify the absolute abundance of every unique TCRbeta CDR3 region, sequences were collapsed and filtered. Usable DNA was measured by amplifying reference genes present in all nucleated cells, and TCRbeta template counts were normalized to that usable DNA to estimate T cell fraction. Repertoire TCRs were annotated as SARS-CoV-2-specific by exact matching of V gene, CDR3 amino acid sequence and J gene to a known reactive TCR set. The reference SARS-CoV-2 TCR set came from MIRA and was filtered for enrichment in COVID-19-positive ImmuneCODE repertoires, removing public or cross-reactive TCRs. Based on the MIRA antigens, annotated TCRs were further analysed at the level of specific ORF or position within ORF. Breadth was defined as annotated unique rearrangements over total unique productive rearrangements; depth was the summed frequency of those rearrangements. TCR breadth was compared between groups using two-sided Wilcoxon rank-sum tests. TCRdb took over this immuneACCESS table, retaining in-frame rearrangements with V and J assigned. Such tables are incomplete; in checked studies, under half of the missing clones stem from an unresolved V gene, and the remainder is unexplained. That table is the source of V, J and clone size, and D and trimming were worked out from the DNA. The table for this sample lists 350,000 to 500,000 clones; 88% of them were counted only once. Roughly 4% of the sample is in the top ten clones.

The cysteine opens and the phenylalanine closes a CDR3 of 19 amino acids. Only CDR3 DNA is held: 57 bases, read in frame from base 1. A distance of 20 bases separates the germline ends of V and J, which lose 1 base and 1 base respectively. CDR1 MGHRA and CDR2 YSYEKL were looked up in the germline V gene. The source of the sample is a study of Ad26.COV2.S vaccination and SARS-CoV-2 variants (TCRdb year 2021). For context, the study as a whole: Vaccine-arm donors were drawn from COV1001, a multicentre, randomized, double-blind, placebo-controlled phase I-IIa trial of Ad26.COV2.S in healthy adults. Participants in the trial were split at random into five groups of five each, receiving low-dose or high-dose Ad26.COV2.S once or twice, or else placebo on both occasions. Investigators did not know the trial group allocation while performing experiments and assessing outcomes. A total of some 30 samples were included in the TCR-sequenced set, comprising around 19 Ad26.COV2.S vaccine recipients, 5 placebo recipients and 8 SARS-CoV-2 convalescent individuals. Ad26.COV2.S was given intramuscularly at 5x10^10 or 1x10^11 viral particles, as a single shot or as two shots 56 days apart. TCRbeta repertoire sequencing served as the tool for gauging how specific and how broad the SARS-CoV-2-reactive T cell receptors were following Ad26.COV2.S vaccination.

The intended sense of this specimen's treatment or condition label: some 20 received Ad26.COV2.S at low or high dose, single or two shots; about 5 received placebo; per-sample allocation not given. For vaccine and placebo recipients, the sequenced repertoires came from samples collected on day 63 after the first injection. Between 29 July and 7 August 2020, Cohort 1b enrolled some 25 adults aged 18-55 years at one site in Boston, USA. Ad26.COV2.S was a replication-incompetent adenovirus type 26 vector that expressed a prefusion-stabilized SARS-CoV-2 spike protein derived from the original Wuhan strain. The study at large found these results: The authors noted that total T cell responses may have been underestimated by the TCR breadth and depth analyses. Comparing responses between vaccine doses or regimens was not something the study was powered to do. Ad26.COV2.S recipients had higher spike-specific TCR breadth than placebo recipients (P = 0.0014). Vaccine and placebo recipients had comparable non-spike TCR breadth, which fits with the vaccine containing only spike. After vaccination, spike-specific CD8+ and CD4+ T cell responses were reported to show substantial breadth.

The receptor's source is a person between 18 and 59 years old who received the Ad26.COV2.S COVID-19 vaccine or a placebo. This chain joins TRBV4-1 to TRBJ2-1; a tentative D call is TRBD2 (7 bases match). Sequenced here: peripheral blood, sampled in a trial of Ad26.COV2.S vaccine versus placebo. CDR3 region: CASSQGTPEGGASYNEQFF. The DNA reads as follows: TGCGCCAGCAGCCAAGGGACCCCTGAGGGGGGGGCGTCCTACAATGAGCAGTTCTTC.